The following is a T cell receptor (beta chain) sequence with its context. Authors' analysis steps: Amplifying reference gene primers gave estimates of nucleated cell counts. Sequenced by immunoSEQ multiplex PCR; TCRdb stores in-frame clones only, minus some. Clone size and V and J calls were adopted from that table, with D and trimming inferred from the DNA. Among 93,000 or so clones listed, roughly 87% were seen once. CDR1 SGHRS and CDR2 YFSETQ come from the germline V gene. The CDR3 is 13 amino acids. Trimming shortened V by 3 bases and J by 7 bases, and 10 bases separated the two germline ends. The data were taken from a study of blood T cell repertoires in COVID-19. In the study overall: Researchers got acute and convalescent COVID-19 samples from the United States, Italy and Spain. In each case, the material was cDNA or gDNA derived from T cells, B-cell-depleted T cells, or PBMCs.

The genes are TRBV5-1 and TRBJ1-4; D call uncertain. This receptor was taken from a human donor in a cohort sampled during active COVID-19. Specimen: peripheral blood. CDR3 bases: TGCGCCAGCAGCTCGGACTTCAGTGAAAAACTGTTTTTT. As protein: CASSSDFSEKLFF.